Here is one T cell receptor (beta chain) with its context. Its antigen remains unknown. V was shortened by 0 bases and J by 11 bases, with 17 bases between the two germline ends. The CDR3 covers 14 residues. Germline lookup yields CDR1 SGHRS and CDR2 YFSETQ. The study excluded patients with uncontrolled infection, other autoimmune disease, pregnancy or lactation. The data were taken from a study of T cells in Graves' hyperthyroidism and ophthalmopathy. Whole-study findings and limits: Most thyroid clonotypes with frequency above 0.001 were detected in blood. Ophthalmopathy could be told apart from stable hyperthyroidism with a 13 V-J model. Prediction of ophthalmopathy progression came a median 6.5 months pre-onset.

From RNA transcripts, TCR beta CDR3 regions were amplified. The HTBI primer set was used in a first-round RT-PCR of the TCR CDR3. TCRdb reprocessed the multiplex PCR reads via MiXCR and lists one record per CDR3 protein. The data show some 510,000 distinct CDR3 sequences, with about 43% seen just once and 8% to 8.5% held by the top ten. Sequenced: peripheral blood or thyroid tissue (not recorded which). The rearrangement uses TRBV5-1 and TRBJ2-5; the D gene is possibly TRBD2 (5 bases). This receptor was identified in a woman between 18 and 30 years old with Graves' hyperthyroidism. CDR3 region: CASSLGTGSYDQYF. Here the CDR3 DNA reads TGCGCCAGCAGCTTGGGGACTGGTTCGTACGATCAGTACTTC.